This TCR beta chain stems from a study of blood T cell repertoires in COVID-19. Study context: Researchers got acute and convalescent COVID-19 samples from the United States, Italy and Spain. PBMCs, B-cell-depleted T cells, or T cells were the source of the cDNA or gDNA that made up the material.

Authors' processing steps: Nucleated cell number was recorded as an estimate derived from reference gene primer amplification. TCRdb's table, derived via immunoSEQ multiplex PCR, lists solely in-frame clones and lacks some. The V and J calls and clone size were taken over from that table, and D and trimming were inferred from the DNA. This sample has roughly 100,000 clones; 80% to 95% occur once, and the top ten carry 1.9%. Germline values: CDR1 WSHSY, CDR2 SAAADI. The CDR3 is 17 residues long. Trimming took 7 bases from V and 4 from J; bases not matched to a gene: 14. This clone has just a few counts. Followed longitudinally, the Seattle patients had been enrolled during active infection.

This sequence originates from a woman between 50 and 59 years old with COVID-19, enrolled during active disease. The chain links TRBV10-2 to TRBJ1-4; 8 nucleotides line up with TRBD1. Material for sequencing was peripheral blood. The CDR3 is CASMRLPDRGLNEKLFF. In DNA form, the CDR3 reads TGCGCCAGCATGAGGCTTCCAGACAGGGGCCTTAATGAAAAACTGTTTTTT.